A single sample gave rise to the 12 T cell receptor beta chains below, sequenced in a study of PD-1 blockade in classical Hodgkin lymphoma. Generated by immunoSEQ multiplex PCR, the TCRdb table keeps only in-frame clones and is missing some. The profile covers just under 65,000 clones, with about 90% appearing a single time and 10% taken by the ten largest. Time point given: cycle 4 day 1 (C4D1), after about 6 weeks of nivolumab. Every patient experienced relapse after autologous stem cell transplantation, and brentuximab vedotin exposure varied. The sample in question was peripheral blood mononuclear cells (PBMCs), obtained before the fourth cycle of nivolumab. These receptor sequences come from a human donor with classical Hodgkin lymphoma.

The chain recombines TRBV2 with TRBJ2-2; the D is unclear. Germline CDR1 SNHLY, CDR2 FYNNEI. This CDR3 is 13 amino acids long. Deletions cut 2 bases from V and 5 bases from J, with 6 bases between. The CDR3 reads CASSELTTGELFF. CDR3 nucleotides: TGTGCCAGCAGTGAACTGACGACCGGGGAGCTGTTTTTT.

The rearrangement joins TRBV13 to TRBJ2-5, with 9 bases identical to TRBD2. J lost 5 bases, V lost 5 bases, and 12 bases had no gene match. The CDR3 sequence is 16 residues long. Germline V gives CDR1 PRHDT, CDR2 FYEKMQ (reference sequence). The CDR3, as DNA: TGTGCCAGCAGCCCCTCCTCGCGGGGGGGATGGGAGACCCAGTACTTC. It is translated as CASSPSSRGGWETQYF. The full variable domain, its missing parts supplied by reference TRBV13 and TRBJ2-5, is AAGVIQSPRHLIKEKRETATLKCYPIPRHDTVYWYQQGPGQDPQFLISFYEKMQSDKGSIPDRFSAQQFSDYHSELNMSSLELGDSALYFCASSPSSRGGWETQYFGPGTRLLVL.

The chain joins TRBV5-6 to TRBJ2-5; D is perhaps TRBD1 (5 bases). There are 14 residues in the CDR3. The germline V gene encodes CDR1 SGHDT and CDR2 YYEEEE. V was cut by 0 bases and J by 9 bases, with 15 bases left in between. For the CDR3, the DNA is TGTGCCAGCAGCTTGGACAGATCATTAGGGGCCCAGTACTTC. Protein product: CASSLDRSLGAQYF.

This chain links TRBV11-1 with TRBJ2-2; 8 positions agree with TRBD2. Germline-derived CDR1 and CDR2 are SGHAT and FQDESV (reference sequence). V shed 1 base, J shed 4 bases, and the junction held 2 bases outside the gene matches. CDR3 length: 15 amino acids. The CDR3 loop is CASSLGRGGTGELFF. The CDR3 DNA sequence: TGTGCCAGCAGCTTAGGACGGGGGGGCACCGGGGAGCTGTTTTTT.

This clone appeared a single time. This sequence joins TRBV7-9 and TRBJ2-2; D call uncertain. CDR3 length equals 14 residues. The germline V gene encodes CDR1 SEHNR and CDR2 FQNEAQ (reference sequence). The V and J ends lost 6 bases and 15 bases respectively, with 23 bases between them. The CDR3 region is CASSPTALDDPVFF. The CDR3 DNA sequence: TGTGCCAGCAGTCCGACGGCCTTAGACGATCCGGTGTTTTTT. The full variable domain, its missing parts supplied by reference TRBV7-9 and TRBJ2-2, is DTGVSQNPRHKITKRGQNVTFRCDPISEHNRLYWYRQTLGQGPEFLTYFQNEAQLEKSRLLSDRFSAERPKGSFSTLEIQRTEQGDSAMYLCASSPTALDDPVFFGEGSRLTVL.

The chain recombines TRBV5-1 with TRBJ2-1; 8 positions agree with TRBD1. V shed 7 bases and J 4 bases; nucleotides not matched to a gene: 7. The CDR3 has 14 amino acids. The germline CDR1 and CDR2 sequences are SGHRS and YFSETQ. Here the CDR3 DNA reads TGCGCCAGCGGCGGCGGGGACAGGTACAATGAGCAGTTCTTC. Its translation: CASGGGDRYNEQFF.

This chain links TRBV2 with TRBJ1-1; D unclear. V shed 8 bases and J shed 1 base, with 11 bases lying between them. This CDR3 contains 13 residues. Per germline, CDR1 SNHLY and CDR2 FYNNEI. The CDR3 nucleotides are TGTGCCAGCTCCGCAGGACGGAACACTGAAGCTTTCTTT. Amino acid sequence: CASSAGRNTEAFF.

The CDR3 nucleotides are TGTGCCAGCACCCTCCTCAGCGGGTACTCTAGCACAGATACGCAGTATTTT. It encodes CASTLLSGYSSTDTQYF. The V call is TRBV5-4, the J call TRBJ2-3; tentative D call: TRBD2 (6 bases). V was cut by 6 bases and J by 0 bases, with 20 bases left in between. Germline V gene lookup returns CDR1 SGHNT and CDR2 YYREEE (reference sequence). The CDR3 contains 17 residues.

The rearrangement joins TRBV5-6 to TRBJ2-5; 8 positions agree with TRBD1. Germline V gene sequence: CDR1 SGHDT, CDR2 YYEEEE. The CDR3 totals 15 residues. V gave up 2 bases and J gave up 4 bases; unmatched junction bases: 7. CDR3 sequence (DNA): TGTGCCAGCAGCTTTAGGACAGGGTGGGCAGAGACCCAGTACTTC. This translates into CASSFRTGWAETQYF.

This chain joins TRBV2 and TRBJ2-2, with TRBD2 matching 10 bases. Germline CDR1 and CDR2: SNHLY and FYNNEI. V lost 3 bases to trimming and J lost 4 bases; unmatched junction nucleotides: 8. The CDR3 length is 17 residues. The CDR3 coding sequence is TGTGCCAGCAGTGATCTGACTAGCGGGTCCCCCACCGGGGAGCTGTTTTTT. Amino acid sequence: CASSDLTSGSPTGELFF. Drawing the rest from reference TRBV2 and TRBJ2-2, the complete variable domain is EPEVTQTPSHQVTQMGQEVILRCVPISNHLYFYWYRQILGQKVEFLVSFYNNEISEKSEIFDDQFSVERPDGSNFTLKIRSTKLEDSAMYFCASSDLTSGSPTGELFFGEGSRLTVL.

To note about this clone: One end of the junction varies from germline; a read error may be responsible. Written as DNA, the CDR3 is TGTGCCGGCAGCTTAAGACGCCAAGAGACCCAGTACTTC. Amino acids: CAGSLRRQETQYF. J is TRBJ2-5 and V is TRBV7-3; unclear D gene. CDR3 length equals 13 residues. Germline V gene data show CDR1 as SGHTA and CDR2 as FQGTGA.

CDR3 in amino acids: CAISDGGAQHF. CDR3 nucleotide sequence: TGTGCCATCAGTGATGGTGGGGCTCAGCATTTT. The rearrangement links TRBV10-3 to TRBJ1-5; D is perhaps TRBD1 (5 bases). Per germline, CDR1 ENHRY and CDR2 SYGVKD. The CDR3 contains 11 residues. Trimming cost V 3 bases and J 13 bases, with 10 bases left between them.